This paragraph covers one T cell receptor beta chain sequence. TCRdb passed the 5' RACE reads through MiXCR, listing each CDR3 protein once. The profile covers roughly 520,000 distinct CDR3 sequences, with 21% appearing a single time and roughly 16% taken by the ten largest. This sample stems from a study of T cells after yellow fever vaccination. Trimming took 1 base from V and 9 from J; bases not matched to a gene: 11. The V gene's germline CDR1 is LGHNA and CDR2 YSLEER. The CDR3 has 16 amino acids. This clonotype was obtained from a man between 18 and 35 years old who received the YFV17D yellow fever vaccine. The chain links TRBV4-3 to TRBJ2-1, with TRBD2 matching over 8 bases. The sequences come from PBMCs, collected less than 25 days after the first yellow fever vaccination. CDR3 nucleotide sequence: TGCGCCAGCAGCCAAGGGGTCGGGGGGGCACCCGGTGAGCAGTTCTTC. It codes for CASSQGVGGAPGEQFF.